The entry below gives a single T cell receptor beta chain sequence along with its context. Its antigen is not identified. Unique molecular identifiers were carried by the TCR beta cDNA libraries. TCRdb re-called the PCR reads with MiXCR, one entry per CDR3 protein. The sample records 400,000 to 500,000 distinct CDR3 sequences, roughly 40% being singletons. This entry is derived from a study of post-analysis software for immune sequencing data. Findings of the study overall: Samples from one preparation batch, clustered by F measure, grouped strongly together.

Specimen: blood. This sequence originates from a girl aged 2 to 9 with multiple sclerosis.

CDR3 loop: CSAWDRATTNEKLFF. As DNA, the CDR3 is TGCAGTGCTTGGGACAGGGCTACCACTAATGAAAAACTGTTTTTT. V and J are TRBV20-1 and TRBJ1-4; 9 bases line up with TRBD1. Germline V gene sequence: CDR1 DFQATT, CDR2 SNEGSKA (reference sequence). This CDR3 region has 15 residues. The J segment lost 2 bases and the V segment lost 5 bases, leaving 6 bases of the junction unmatched.